Listed below are T cell receptor beta chains from one sample, sequenced in a study of identical twins. Via MiXCR, TCRdb re-called the 5' RACE reads, giving one row per CDR3 protein. The repertoire holds approximately 620,000 distinct CDR3 sequences, with less than 10% as singletons. A further study also used this sample, focusing on yellow fever vaccine responses in identical twins.

Sequencing was performed on PBMCs. These receptors were obtained from a woman between 18 and 29 years old in good health. CDR3s include the opening cysteine and the closing phenylalanine or tryptophan. D genes are given only for firm matches. Clone size is stated in some rows and not others, as once, few, many or a class when expanded.

14 | TRBJ1-2 | - | - | TRBV7-8 | TGTGCCAGCAGCCCAAAAAGAGGGGGGGATGGCTACACCTTC | CASSPKRGGDGYTF
15 | TRBJ1-1 | - | few | TRBV3-1 | TGTGCCAGCAGCCCACGCATCGGGACTATGGCTGAAGCTTTCTTT | CASSPRIGTMAEAFF
14 | TRBJ2-1 | TRBD2 | - | TRBV20-1 | TGCAGTGCACGACTAGCGTACCCCCACAATGAGCAGTTCTTC | CSARLAYPHNEQFF
14 | TRBJ2-1 | TRBD1 | many | TRBV3-1 | TGTGCCAGCAGCCAGAGACAGGGGGACAATGAGCAGTTCTTC | CASSQRQGDNEQFF
15 | TRBJ2-3 | TRBD2 | - | TRBV29-1 | TGCAGCGCCCGCGGGGGGCCTGCCTCCACAGATACGCAGTATTTT | CSARGGPASTDTQYF
15 | TRBJ2-2 | TRBD1 | few | TRBV6-1 | TGTGCCAGCAGTGAAGGGACAGGGGTGCACGGGGAGCTGTTTTTT | CASSEGTGVHGELFF
16 | TRBJ2-6 | - | - | TRBV7-9 | TGTGCCAGCAGCTTAGAGGCGGGTACTGGGGCCAACGTCCTGACTTTC | CASSLEAGTGANVLTF
10 | TRBJ1-1 | - | - | TRBV30 | TGTGCCTGGGTGGACACTGAAGCTTTCTTT | CAWVDTEAFF
17 | TRBJ2-3 | TRBD2 | - | TRBV7-6 | TGTGCCAGCAGCTTAGTCGGGACTAGCGGGAGCACAGATACGCAGTATTTT | CASSLVGTSGSTDTQYF
16 | TRBJ2-7 | - | many | TRBV20-1 | TGCAGTGACCCCGAGTCTAGTGGGAGATCAACCTACGAGCAGTACTTC | CSDPESSGRSTYEQYF
14 | TRBJ2-7 | TRBD2 | - | TRBV20-1 | TGCAGTGCTAGATCGGCGGGGGGCTCCTACGAGCAGTACTTC | CSARSAGGSYEQYF
14 | TRBJ2-7 | TRBD2 | - | TRBV9 | TGTGCCAGCAGCGTAGGAGGTAGCGGGGGGCAGGAGTACTTC | CASSVGGSGGQEYF
13 | TRBJ2-7 | TRBD1 | many | TRBV29-1 | TGCAGCGCTGGACAGGTCAACTCCTACGAGCAGTACTTC | CSAGQVNSYEQYF
14 | TRBJ1-1 | - | - | TRBV12-3/TRBV12-4 | TGTGCCAGCAGTCGAAACCATGATGGGGGTACAGCTTTCTTT | CASSRNHDGGTAFF
15 | TRBJ2-2 | TRBD1 | few | TRBV28 | TGTGCCAGCAGAGTGACAGGGGGCGTCGACGGGGAGCTGTTTTTT | CASRVTGGVDGELFF
15 | TRBJ1-2 | - | many | TRBV3-1 | TGTGCCAGCAGCCAAGGAGCGGGAGCTAACTATGGCTACACCTTC | CASSQGAGANYGYTF
15 | TRBJ2-1 | TRBD2 | - | TRBV20-1 | TGCAGGACATACCTTAGCGGGGGGCGGTACAATGAGCAGTTCTTC | CRTYLSGGRYNEQFF
15 | TRBJ2-2 | - | few | TRBV3-1 | TGTGCCAGCAGCCGAAAGGCCAGGGACACCGGGGAGCTGTTTTTT | CASSRKARDTGELFF
15 | TRBJ2-3 | TRBD2 | many | TRBV29-1 | TGCAGCGTTCCTCGGACTAGCGACTACACAGATACGCAGTATTTT | CSVPRTSDYTDTQYF
16 | TRBJ2-5 | - | - | TRBV28 | TGTGCCAGCAGTTTATCTCAACCGGGATGGGGGGAGACCCAGTACTTC | CASSLSQPGWGETQYF
15 | TRBJ2-7 | TRBD1 | - | TRBV7-8 | TGTGCCAGCAGCCACAGGACAGGGGGTTCCTACGAGCAGTACTTC | CASSHRTGGSYEQYF
15 | TRBJ2-7 | TRBD1 | - | TRBV24-1 | TGTGCCACCAGTGCCCCCGGGACAGGGCGACACGAGCAGTACTTC | CATSAPGTGRHEQYF
14 | TRBJ2-5 | - | many | TRBV29-1 | TGCAGCGTTGAGCCACCAACCTTTCAAGAGACCCAGTACTTC | CSVEPPTFQETQYF
18 | TRBJ2-7 | TRBD2 | - | TRBV9 | TGTGCCAGCAGCGTAGGCGGCGGCTTAGCGGGAGGAAGGGTCGAGCAGTACTTC | CASSVGGGLAGGRVEQYF
13 | TRBJ2-1 | - | - | TRBV20-1 | TGCAGTGCTAGAGACAGCGGATACAATGAGCAGTTCTTC | CSARDSGYNEQFF
13 | TRBJ2-7 | - | many | TRBV7-9 | TGTGCCAGCAGCCCGGTTAGTTCCTACGAGCAGTACTTC | CASSPVSSYEQYF
14 | TRBJ2-7 | - | few | TRBV27 | TGTGCCAGCAGTTTAAGTCGGGCGGGAAGCGAGCAGTACTTC | CASSLSRAGSEQYF
16 | TRBJ2-7 | TRBD2 | - | TRBV6-2/TRBV6-3 | TGTGCCAGCAGTTACGGGACTAGCGGGAGAGGGTACGAGCAGTACTTC | CASSYGTSGRGYEQYF
15 | TRBJ2-5 | TRBD1 | - | TRBV5-1 | TGCGCCAGCAGCCGGACAGGGCCTTCAGGGGAGACCCAGTACTTC | CASSRTGPSGETQYF
14 | TRBJ2-7 | - | few | TRBV6-1 | TGTGCCAGCACACCCCGATCTTACCCGTACGAGCAGTACTTC | CASTPRSYPYEQYF
13 | TRBJ2-5 | TRBD2 | few | TRBV4-2 | TGTGCCAGCAGCCAAGATCGGGAGGAGGCCCAGTACTTC | CASSQDREEAQYF
14 | TRBJ2-5 | - | few | TRBV4-3 | TGCGCCAGCAGCCAAGAGCGGTTCCAAGAGACCCAGTACTTC | CASSQERFQETQYF
15 | TRBJ2-4 | TRBD1 | many | TRBV7-3 | TGTGCCAGCAGCCTAGGGACAGGGGGCCTCGGGATTCAGTACTTC | CASSLGTGGLGIQYF
13 | TRBJ2-7 | - | - | TRBV27 | TGTGCCAGCAATAAGGACAGCGATGGCGAGCAGTACTTC | CASNKDSDGEQYF
15 | TRBJ2-2 | - | - | TRBV20-1 | TGCAGTGCTAGGGGCAGGGGCCTGAACACCGGGGAGCTGTTTTTT | CSARGRGLNTGELFF
11 | TRBJ2-7 | TRBD2 | few | TRBV12-3/TRBV12-4 | TGTGCTGCGGGAGGGCTCCACGAGCAGTACTTC | CAAGGLHEQYF
14 | TRBJ2-5 | - | - | TRBV5-6 | TGTGCCAGCAGCTTGAAGGGACTCCAAGAGACCCAGTACTTC | CASSLKGLQETQYF
12 | TRBJ1-6 | - | - | TRBV20-1 | TGCAGTGCTAGAGCAGGGAGGTCACCCCTCCACTTT | CSARAGRSPLHF
12 | TRBJ2-7 | - | - | TRBV9 | TGTGCCAGCAGCTCCCCTAGGGGCCGGCAGTACTTC | CASSSPRGRQYF
14 | TRBJ2-3 | - | many | TRBV10-3 | TGTGCCATCAGAGAGAGGACCCTCACAGATACGCAGTATTTT | CAIRERTLTDTQYF
16 | TRBJ2-1 | TRBD1 | many | TRBV24-1 | TGTGCCACCAGTGATCCGGGACAGGGGTCCTCCAATGAGCAGTTCTTC | CATSDPGQGSSNEQFF